This TCR beta chain was obtained from a study of blood T cell repertoires in COVID-19. In germline, CDR1 is SQVTM, CDR2 ANQGSEA. The CDR3 runs to 15 residues. Trimming took 5 bases from V and 1 from J, leaving 17 bases between them. Repertoires were generated with immunoSEQ multiplex PCR, while TCRdb's copy carries only in-frame clones and drops some. This sample has some 130,000 clones, with approximately 80% found just once. The sequencing sample was made of peripheral blood. The sequence derives from a man aged 80 or over with acute or convalescent COVID-19. The chain links TRBV29-1 to TRBJ1-1; weak D call: TRBD1 (6 bases). The CDR3 spells CSVTSTDRRNTEAFF. Written as DNA, the CDR3 is TGCAGCGTTACAAGTACTGACAGGCGGAACACTGAAGCTTTCTTT.